These 14 T cell receptor beta chains share one sample of origin, sequenced in a study of blood T cell repertoires in COVID-19. Using immunoSEQ multiplex PCR, the repertoire was profiled, and TCRdb retains in-frame clones only, with some absent. Among about 150,000 clones listed, approximately 80% were seen once. The sequenced sample was PBMCs or T cells enriched from blood (not recorded which). These receptors came from a man aged 65 to 79 who had been exposed to COVID-19.

In its sample, this clone was seen once. The chain recombines TRBV2 with TRBJ1-6; D unresolved. V was pared by 7 bases and J by 0 bases, with 13 bases between. Germline V gene lookup returns CDR1 SNHLY and CDR2 FYNNEI. The CDR3 is made up of 16 amino acids. CDR3 in DNA: TGTGCCAGCACCTACGTCCCGAGCTCCTATAATTCACCCCTCCACTTT. Amino acid sequence: CASTYVPSSYNSPLHF.

The chain couples TRBV27 to TRBJ2-7; TRBD1 matches at 9 bases. V lost 6 bases and J lost 0; bases outside the gene matches: 3. The germline CDR1 and CDR2 sequences are MNHEY and SMNVEV (reference sequence). The CDR3 is made up of 14 amino acids. This CDR3 is CASRGTGSSYEQYF. The CDR3 DNA is TGTGCCAGCAGAGGGACAGGGAGCTCCTACGAGCAGTACTTC.

This clone was observed a handful of times. The rearrangement joins TRBV6-2 or TRBV6-3 to TRBJ2-7; D call uncertain. V lost 3 bases and J 4 bases, leaving 4 bases between the germline ends. CDR1 and CDR2 (germline): MNHEY, SVGEGT. The length of the CDR3 is 11 residues. The CDR3 DNA reads as TGTGCCAGCAGTTATCTGTACGAGCAGTACTTC. Protein: CASSYLYEQYF.

This clone was seen only a few times. The rearrangement joins TRBV18 to TRBJ2-1; 13 positions match TRBD2. The length of the CDR3 is 18 residues. Germline V gives CDR1 KGHSH, CDR2 LQKENI. Trimming at V came to 1 base and at J to 9 bases, leaving 12 bases not matched to a gene. The DNA of the CDR3 is TGTGCCAGCTCACCACTCGGACTAGCGGGAGTAATGACCGGTGAGCAGTTCTTC. This sequence encodes CASSPLGLAGVMTGEQFF. The full variable domain, rest sourced from reference TRBV18 and TRBJ2-1, is NAGVMQNPRHLVRRRGQEARLRCSPMKGHSHVYWYRQLPEEGLKFMVYLQKENIIDESGMPKERFSAEFPKEGPSILRIQQVVRGDSAAYFCASSPLGLAGVMTGEQFFGPGTRLTVL.

This chain links TRBV28 with TRBJ1-5; TRBD1 matches 7 bases. The CDR3 covers 14 residues. V shed 4 bases, J shed 9 bases, and the junction held 9 bases outside the gene matches. Germline CDR1 and CDR2: MDHEN and SYDVKM. CDR3 coding DNA: TGTGCCAGCAGTTCTACAGGGGACGGGGGGCCCCAGCATTTT. Protein: CASSSTGDGGPQHF.

This clone was found once. V is TRBV3-1 (or the pseudogene TRBV3-2) and J is TRBJ2-3; possible D gene TRBD2, 5 bases. Trimming left V 3 bases short and J 4 bases short, with 11 bases between. The CDR3 is 14 amino acids. Germline CDR1 reads LGHDT; CDR2 reads YNNKEL (reference sequence). The CDR3 DNA follows: TGTGCCAGCAGCCAGGTAGGGAGCGCAGATACGCAGTATTTT. Its protein is CASSQVGSADTQYF.

The chain joins TRBV18 to TRBJ1-1; no clear D gene. The CDR3 loop spans 16 amino acids. V was pared by 3 bases and J by 0 bases, with 14 bases between. Germline V gives CDR1 KGHSH, CDR2 LQKENI. CDR3 bases: TGTGCCAGCTCACCTCGTGTAGGAGGTTTGAACACTGAAGCTTTCTTT. Protein sequence: CASSPRVGGLNTEAFF.

This clone has more than one count but fewer than ten. V is TRBV6-5 and J is TRBJ2-5; tentative D call: TRBD1 (6 bases). V lost 11 bases and J lost 4, with 17 bases in between. The CDR3 totals 13 residues. CDR1 is MNHEY, CDR2 SVGAGI, per germline. CDR3 in DNA: TGTGCCGGGACACGGACGGTTCGAGAGACCCAGTACTTC. Translating gives CAGTRTVRETQYF.

The CDR3 nucleotides are TGTGCCAGCAGCTTCTCTCGGACACAGGGGGGTGAGCAGTTCTTC. It translates to CASSFSRTQGGEQFF. The chain employs TRBV7-9 and TRBJ2-1; 8 bases agree with TRBD1. This CDR3 is 15 amino acids long. Germline CDR1 is SEHNR and CDR2 is FQNEAQ (reference sequence). J gave up 9 bases and V 3 bases, and 10 bases lay outside the gene matches.

The rearrangement uses TRBV5-1 and TRBJ2-7; possible D gene TRBD1, 6 bases. Trimming pared 6 bases from V and 5 bases from J, leaving 18 bases between. Germline assignment: CDR1 SGHRS and CDR2 YFSETQ. This CDR3 is built from 14 residues. In nucleotides, the CDR3 is TGCGCCAGCACGGGGCGGTGGGGGCAGGACGAGCAGTACTTC. This translates into CASTGRWGQDEQYF.

The chain carries TRBV14 and TRBJ1-2; D perhaps matches TRBD1 (6 bases). Trimming pared 0 bases from V and 7 bases from J, leaving 12 bases between. Germline CDR1 reads SGHDN; CDR2 reads FVKESK. The CDR3 is made up of 14 amino acids. The CDR3 loop is CASSQDRGQSGYTF. The CDR3 DNA follows: TGTGCCAGCAGCCAAGATCGAGGACAGAGTGGCTACACCTTC.

This clone appeared many times. The chain links TRBV7-9 to TRBJ2-3, with 9 bases that match TRBD2. V shed 2 bases and J 1 base; nucleotides not matched to a gene: 4. Germline loops: CDR1 SEHNR, CDR2 FQNEAQ (reference sequence). This CDR3 spans 16 amino acids. The CDR3 loop is CASSLQSGGRTDTQYF. The CDR3, as DNA: TGTGCCAGCAGCTTACAAAGCGGGGGGCGCACAGATACGCAGTATTTT.

The chain carries TRBV15 and TRBJ1-5, with D perhaps TRBD1 (5 bases). Germline V CDR1 and CDR2: LNHNV, YYDKDF (reference sequence). Trimming pared 4 bases from V and 8 bases from J, leaving 18 bases between. The CDR3 sequence is 15 residues long. As DNA, the CDR3 is TGTGCCACCAGCACAAGGGGTCCCAACGCGGAGCCCCAGCATTTT. Encoded protein: CATSTRGPNAEPQHF.

The chain uses TRBV2 and TRBJ1-6; TRBD1 matches at 7 bases. Germline loops: CDR1 SNHLY, CDR2 FYNNEI. J was trimmed by 8 bases and V by 10 bases; bases with no gene match: 11. The CDR3 length is 14 residues. CDR3: CATRVETGHSPLHF. The CDR3 DNA follows: TGTGCCACCCGTGTCGAGACAGGGCATTCACCCCTCCACTTT.